What follows are 31 T cell receptor beta chains derived from one specimen sequenced in a study of Ad26.COV2.S vaccination and SARS-CoV-2 variants. Treatment noted: some 20 received Ad26.COV2.S at low or high dose, single or two shots; about 5 received placebo; per-sample allocation not given. At day 63 after the first vaccine or placebo injection, samples were drawn. Data came from immunoSEQ multiplex PCR; TCRdb stores just in-frame clones and leaves some out. This sample yields 350,000 to 450,000 clones, of which around 92% are seen a single time; around 1.7% belongs to the top ten. Material: peripheral blood, obtained in a trial of Ad26.COV2.S vaccine versus placebo. The source is a person between 18 and 65 years old who received the Ad26.COV2.S COVID-19 vaccine or a placebo.

This rearrangement joins TRBV12-3 or TRBV12-4 to TRBJ1-1, with 8 positions matching TRBD1. V was pared by 5 bases and J by 7 bases, with 6 bases of the junction left unmatched. The CDR3 has 13 residues. The chain's CDR3 is CASSRDRRNEAFF. CDR3 nucleotides: TGTGCCAGCAGTCGGGACAGGAGAAATGAAGCTTTCTTT.

This chain links TRBV11-3 with TRBJ2-5; 8 bases align to TRBD1. V lost 1 base to trimming and J lost 2 bases; unmatched junction nucleotides: 3. The CDR3 is 15 amino acids. Germline V gene data show CDR1 as SGHNT and CDR2 as YENEEA. The CDR3 protein is CASSLGDRSQETQYF. The CDR3, as DNA: TGTGCCAGCAGCTTAGGGGACAGGTCACAAGAGACCCAGTACTTC.

This chain links TRBV19 with TRBJ1-5; 9 bases match TRBD1. V dropped 5 bases and J dropped 4; count of bases not matched to a gene: 3. CDR3 length: 14 amino acids. Germline loops: CDR1 LNHDA, CDR2 SQIVND (reference sequence). CDR3 protein: CASSRDRANQPQHF. The CDR3, as DNA: TGTGCCAGTAGTCGGGACAGGGCTAATCAGCCCCAGCATTTT. Complete variable domain (other parts from reference TRBV19 and TRBJ1-5): DGGITQSPKYLFRKEGQNVTLSCEQNLNHDAMYWYRQDPGQGLRLIYYSQIVNDFQKGDIAEGYSVSREKKESFPLTVTSAQKNPTAFYLCASSRDRANQPQHFGDGTRLSIL.

The rearrangement joins TRBV28 to TRBJ1-2; 7 bases are shared with TRBD1. Per the germline V gene, CDR1 is MDHEN and CDR2 is SYDVKM. V dropped 5 bases and J dropped 6; count of bases not matched to a gene: 6. The CDR3 has 13 residues. CDR3 DNA sequence: TGTGCCAGCAGTCCTGACAGGGTTAATGGCTACACCTTC. Protein product: CASSPDRVNGYTF.

This sequence joins TRBV30 and TRBJ2-3; maybe TRBD2 (5 bases). V lost 0 bases, J lost 3 bases, and 13 bases lay in between. From germline, CDR1 is GTSNPN and CDR2 SVGIG (reference sequence). The CDR3 is 15 residues long. CDR3 region: CAWSVLSVRTDTQYF. Written as DNA, the CDR3 is TGTGCCTGGAGTGTACTTAGCGTGCGGACAGATACGCAGTATTTT.

CDR3 coding DNA: TGTGCCAGCAGTTACGACAGGGTGCGGACCGGGGAGCTGTTTTTT. Protein product: CASSYDRVRTGELFF. V and J are TRBV6-5 and TRBJ2-2, with 7 bases identical to TRBD1. V lost 2 bases and J lost 5; bases outside the gene matches: 5. This CDR3 region has 15 residues. CDR1 and CDR2 from the germline V gene are MNHEY and SVGAGI.

Only one count was recorded for this clone. V and J are TRBV3-1 (or the pseudogene TRBV3-2) and TRBJ1-1; no clear D gene. The CDR3 extends over 15 amino acids. Trimming shortened V by 4 bases and J by 5 bases, and 17 bases separated the two germline ends. From germline, CDR1 is LGHDT and CDR2 YNNKEL (reference sequence). DNA of the CDR3: TGTGCCAGCAGCCCGAACGCGGGTAAAGGGACTGAAGCTTTCTTT. Its translation: CASSPNAGKGTEAFF.

The chain combines TRBV4-3 with TRBJ1-3, with D possibly being TRBD1 (6 bases). The germline V gene encodes CDR1 LGHNA and CDR2 YSLEER. The V and J ends lost 5 bases and 3 bases respectively, with 14 bases between them. The CDR3 length is 15 residues. The CDR3 protein is CASSTDQGFGNTIYF. CDR3 in DNA: TGCGCCAGCAGCACTGACCAGGGGTTTGGAAACACCATATATTTT.

The chain joins TRBV6-2 or TRBV6-3 to TRBJ1-5, with D maybe TRBD1 (5 bases). This CDR3 contains 15 residues. Trimming took 3 bases from V and 7 from J, leaving 16 bases between them. The germline CDR1 and CDR2 sequences are MNHEY and SVGEGT. The CDR3 here is CASSYPGGGNQPQHF. As DNA, the CDR3 is TGTGCCAGCAGTTATCCGGGGGGAGGAAACCAGCCCCAGCATTTT.

This chain joins TRBV2 and TRBJ1-6; D is perhaps TRBD1 (5 bases). V gave up 8 bases and J gave up 6 bases, with 14 bases separating them. CDR3 length equals 14 residues. CDR1 and CDR2 (germline): SNHLY, FYNNEI. CDR3 nucleotide sequence: TGTGCCAGCGCATCCGACAGTTTTAATTCACCCCTCCACTTT. This sequence encodes CASASDSFNSPLHF.

CDR3 in amino acids: CASSVTSGTNTGELFF. The DNA of the CDR3 is TGTGCCAGCAGTGTCACTAGCGGGACGAACACCGGGGAGCTGTTTTTT. V is TRBV2 and J is TRBJ2-2, with 10 bases lining up with TRBD2. From germline, CDR1 is SNHLY and CDR2 FYNNEI. V trimming: 4 bases; J trimming: 0 bases; junction bases outside the gene matches: 2. This CDR3 has 16 amino acids.

The chain combines TRBV3-1 (or the pseudogene TRBV3-2) with TRBJ2-3, with D unresolved. Germline V lookup: CDR1 LGHDT, CDR2 YNNKEL (reference sequence). V lost 4 bases to trimming and J lost 4 bases, with 15 bases between them. This CDR3 is 15 amino acids long. The CDR3 loop reads CASSRTSNGADTQYF. For the CDR3, the DNA is TGTGCCAGCAGCCGTACTTCAAATGGAGCAGATACGCAGTATTTT.

The chain combines TRBV7-2 with TRBJ1-4; tentatively, D is TRBD1 (5 bases). The CDR3 is 15 residues long. Germline CDR1 reads SGHTA; CDR2 reads FQGNSA. Deletions cut 5 bases from V and 6 bases from J, with 16 bases between. The CDR3 sequence is CASSPGRVRDEKLFF. The CDR3 DNA is TGTGCCAGCAGCCCAGGGAGAGTGAGGGATGAAAAACTGTTTTTT.

V gene TRBV18 combines with J gene TRBJ1-4; no clear D. Germline loops: CDR1 KGHSH, CDR2 LQKENI. The CDR3 is 15 residues long. The germline V and J ends were trimmed by 3 bases and 3 bases, with 11 bases remaining between them. CDR3 region: CASSPRSGSNEKLFF. The CDR3 DNA sequence: TGTGCCAGCTCACCCCGCTCGGGATCTAATGAAAAACTGTTTTTT.

The CDR3 DNA reads TGTGCCAGCAGGGCCTTTTTCTCTCGCCACGAGCAGTACTTC. Residues: CASRAFFSRHEQYF. The chain joins TRBV11-2 to TRBJ2-7; D call uncertain. There are 14 residues in the CDR3. V dropped 6 bases and J dropped 5 bases, with 17 bases sitting between them. CDR1 is SGHAT, CDR2 FQNNGV, per germline.

V gene TRBV7-2 combines with J gene TRBJ2-1; the match to TRBD1 covers 8 bases. The CDR3 is 14 amino acids. Germline V lookup: CDR1 SGHTA, CDR2 FQGNSA. The V gene end was trimmed by 6 bases and the J gene end by 2 bases; junction bases not matched to a gene: 3. This CDR3 reads CASSSGGAYNEQFF. DNA of the CDR3: TGTGCCAGCAGTTCAGGGGGCGCCTACAATGAGCAGTTCTTC.

The V gene is TRBV6-1, the J gene TRBJ1-4, with unresolved D. V was pared by 3 bases and J by 2 bases, with 10 bases between. This CDR3 has 15 residues. Germline CDR1 MNHNS, CDR2 SASEGT. The CDR3, as DNA: TGTGCCAGCAGTGATTGGGGAGGGACTAATGAAAAACTGTTTTTT. Its protein is CASSDWGGTNEKLFF.

The chain uses TRBV4-3 and TRBJ1-3, with a possible D match to TRBD1 (5 bases). CDR3 length: 15 residues. V was trimmed by 5 bases and J by 1 base, leaving 12 bases between them. The germline gives CDR1 LGHNA, CDR2 YSLEER. The CDR3 reads CASSSLQGSGNTIYF. The CDR3 region has the DNA TGCGCCAGCAGCAGTCTCCAGGGATCTGGAAACACCATATATTTT.

The chain employs TRBV5-6 and TRBJ1-5; 10 nucleotides match TRBD1. CDR3 length: 16 residues. From germline, CDR1 is SGHDT and CDR2 YYEEEE. The J segment lost 7 bases and the V segment lost 0 bases, leaving 7 bases of the junction unmatched. The CDR3 loop is CASSLGGTGVWQPQHF. CDR3 DNA: TGTGCCAGCAGCTTGGGCGGGACAGGGGTTTGGCAGCCCCAGCATTTT. Full variable domain (remainder filled in from reference TRBV5-6 and TRBJ1-5): DAGVTQSPTHLIKTRGQQVTLRCSPKSGHDTVSWYQQALGQGPQFIFQYYEEEERQRGNFPDRFSGHQFPNYSSELNVNALLLGDSALYLCASSLGGTGVWQPQHFGDGTRLSIL.

The chain is built from TRBV2 and TRBJ2-7, with D perhaps matching TRBD2 (5 bases). Germline-derived CDR1 and CDR2 are SNHLY and FYNNEI. With 1 base removed from V and 1 base from J, the gap between germline ends came to 11 bases. The CDR3 spans 15 residues. In nucleotides, the CDR3 is TGTGCCAGCAGTGAAGTGAGCGGCCTATCCTACGAGCAGTACTTC. This gives the protein CASSEVSGLSYEQYF.

This clone was found once. The gene calls are TRBV7-2 and TRBJ2-3; 8 bases match TRBD2. CDR1 is SGHTA, CDR2 FQGNSA, per germline. CDR3 size: 18 residues. Trimming removed 5 bases from V and 5 bases from J; junction bases left unmatched: 18. CDR3 residues: CASSPKGIAGWSGDTQYF. The CDR3 coding sequence is TGTGCCAGCAGCCCCAAGGGTATAGCGGGGTGGTCCGGAGATACGCAGTATTTT.

The V and J genes are TRBV6-6 and TRBJ2-7, with D perhaps matching TRBD2 (5 bases). CDR1 and CDR2 (germline): MNHNY, SVGAGI (reference sequence). Trimming removed 2 bases at V and 0 bases at J, with 14 bases between. CDR3 size: 16 residues. The CDR3: CASSYRSSGNSYEQYF. The CDR3 bases are TGTGCCAGCAGTTACCGATCGTCCGGGAACTCCTACGAGCAGTACTTC.

The chain recombines TRBV2 with TRBJ2-5; 13 nucleotides match TRBD2. Germline CDR1 reads SNHLY; CDR2 reads FYNNEI. After removal of 4 bases from V and 3 bases from J, the junction contained 11 bases not matched to a gene. The CDR3 totals 18 residues. CDR3 amino acids: CASSGSGTSGAGEETQYF. The DNA for the CDR3 is TGTGCCAGCAGTGGGAGCGGGACTAGCGGGGCAGGAGAAGAGACCCAGTACTTC.

This chain uses TRBV7-9 with TRBJ2-7, with 11 bases identical to TRBD2. CDR3 size: 15 residues. Trimming at V came to 4 bases and at J to 2 bases, leaving 4 bases not matched to a gene. Germline CDR1 SEHNR, CDR2 FQNEAQ (reference sequence). The CDR3 nucleotides are TGTGCCAGCAGCTCTGGGACTAGCGGTACCTACGAGCAGTACTTC. The encoded protein is CASSSGTSGTYEQYF. The complete variable domain, with remaining parts taken from reference TRBV7-9 and TRBJ2-7, reads DTGVSQNPRHKITKRGQNVTFRCDPISEHNRLYWYRQTLGQGPEFLTYFQNEAQLEKSRLLSDRFSAERPKGSFSTLEIQRTEQGDSAMYLCASSSGTSGTYEQYFGPGTRLTVT.

The chain combines TRBV7-2 with TRBJ2-5; D is unclear. The CDR3 length is 12 residues. The V gene's germline CDR1 is SGHTA and CDR2 FQGNSA. V was pared by 5 bases and J by 4 bases, with 8 bases between. This CDR3 reads CASSQPGETQYF. CDR3 DNA sequence: TGTGCCAGCAGCCAGCCGGGAGAGACCCAGTACTTC. Looking up the rest from reference TRBV7-2 and TRBJ2-5 gives the full variable domain: GAGVSQSPSNKVTEKGKDVELRCDPISGHTALYWYRQSLGQGLEFLIYFQGNSAPDKSGLPSDRFSAERTGGSVSTLTIQRTQQEDSAVYLCASSQPGETQYFGPGTRLLVL.

This chain connects TRBV4-3 to TRBJ2-3; TRBD1 or TRBD2 may be the D gene (6 bases each). V was clipped by 0 bases and J by 4 bases, with 20 bases between them. This CDR3 is 18 amino acids long. Germline V gene data show CDR1 as LGHNA and CDR2 as YSLEER. In DNA, the CDR3 is TGCGCCAGCAGCCAAGATGGGTGGGGGGCGAGTGCGGCAGATACGCAGTATTTT. Translating gives CASSQDGWGASAADTQYF.

This clone was seen just once. The chain links TRBV18 to TRBJ2-2; D is possibly TRBD1 (6 bases). Trimming stripped 5 bases from V and 0 bases from J, with 13 bases between. The CDR3 contains 16 residues. The germline V gene encodes CDR1 KGHSH and CDR2 LQKENI. The DNA of the CDR3 is TGTGCCAGCTCAATAGCCGGGACAACGAACACCGGGGAGCTGTTTTTT. Protein product: CASSIAGTTNTGELFF.

V gene TRBV6-6 combines with J gene TRBJ2-5; 7 bases match TRBD2. Germline trimming cut 6 bases from V and 4 bases from J; bases unmatched to any gene: 2. Germline values: CDR1 MNHNY, CDR2 SVGAGI (reference sequence). The CDR3 runs 12 residues. The CDR3 DNA is TGTGCCAGCAGATCTAGCGGAGAGACCCAGTACTTC. Its protein is CASRSSGETQYF.

The chain is built from TRBV9 and TRBJ1-2; D remains ambiguous. The germline V and J ends were trimmed by 0 bases and 5 bases, with 11 bases remaining between them. The CDR3 is 14 residues long. Germline CDR1 and CDR2: SGDLS and YYNGEE. The CDR3 DNA sequence: TGTGCCAGCAGCGTAGATCCCGCAATATATGGCTACACCTTC. Its translation is CASSVDPAIYGYTF. Combining the CDR3 with reference TRBV9 and TRBJ1-2 gives the whole variable domain DSGVTQTPKHLITATGQRVTLRCSPRSGDLSVYWYQQSLDQGLQFLIQYYNGEERAKGNILERFSAQQFPDLHSELNLSSLELGDSALYFCASSVDPAIYGYTFGSGTRLTVV.

This clone was detected only once. The J gene is TRBJ2-2, the V gene TRBV7-2; 7 bases are shared with TRBD1. CDR1 is SGHTA, CDR2 FQGNSA, per germline. Trimming cost V 4 bases and J 3 bases; bases outside gene matches: 5. This CDR3 spans 15 amino acids. The CDR3 spells CASSSIRGYTGELFF. CDR3 in DNA: TGTGCCAGCAGCTCTATCAGGGGGTACACCGGGGAGCTGTTTTTT.

The chain has TRBV2 and TRBJ2-7; perhaps TRBD1 as D (6 bases). V shed 1 base and J shed 2 bases, with 12 bases lying between them. Germline-derived CDR1 and CDR2 are SNHLY and FYNNEI. This CDR3 spans 15 amino acids. The CDR3 nucleotides are TGTGCCAGCAGTGAAGATGCCGGGACACCCTACGAGCAGTACTTC. Translated, it gives CASSEDAGTPYEQYF.